This T cell receptor (beta chain) was recovered during a study of Ad26.COV2.S vaccination and SARS-CoV-2 variants. Treatment noted: around 19 received Ad26.COV2.S at low or high dose, single or two shots; a few received placebo; per-sample allocation not given. Sampling occurred on day 63 after the first vaccine or placebo injection. Participants' vaccine, an Ad26 vector, delivered Wuhan-strain SARS-CoV-2 spike. This clone showed up just a few times. Antigen specificity is unknown. The sample carries other DNA sequences with the same CDR3. This table comes from immunoSEQ multiplex PCR, and its TCRdb copy is limited to in-frame clones, with some not included. The repertoire has 350,000 to 500,000 clones, roughly 90% of them found once; the top ten carry 3.6%. The study's findings and limits: Vaccine recipients had higher spike-specific TCR breadth than placebo recipients. The authors reported substantial breadth in spike-specific CD8+ and CD4+ T cell responses after vaccination.

Sequencing used peripheral blood, obtained in a trial of Ad26.COV2.S vaccine versus placebo. The TCR originated in a person aged 18-60 years who received the Ad26.COV2.S COVID-19 vaccine or a placebo.

CDR3 sequence (DNA): TGTGCCAGCAGCTTGGGCTACGAGCAGTACTTC. It specifies CASSLGYEQYF. The chain couples TRBV5-4 to TRBJ2-7, with D uncertain. Germline V gene lookup returns CDR1 SGHNT and CDR2 YYREEE (reference sequence). This CDR3 is built from 11 residues. V was clipped by 0 bases and J by 3 bases, with 1 base between them.